Below are 26 T cell receptor beta chains sequenced from a single sample in a study of T cell responses to AZD1222 COVID-19 vaccine. Assay: immunoSEQ multiplex PCR; the TCRdb copy retains only in-frame clones and omits some. The sample consists of 150,000 to 200,000 clones, roughly nine tenths of them appearing once. The starting material was peripheral blood, obtained on day 0 of AZD1222 vaccination. These receptors came from an adult in good health.

The chain employs TRBV7-3 and TRBJ2-5, with 10 bases that match TRBD2. This CDR3 spans 14 amino acids. CDR1 and CDR2 (germline): SGHTA, FQGTGA. Germline trimming cut 4 bases from V and 3 bases from J; bases unmatched to any gene: 2. The CDR3 is CASSSLAGKETQYF. The CDR3 DNA reads TGTGCCAGCAGCTCACTAGCGGGGAAAGAGACCCAGTACTTC.

The rearrangement uses TRBV5-4 and TRBJ2-7, with a possible D match to TRBD2 (6 bases). Per the germline V gene, CDR1 is SGHNT and CDR2 is YYREEE (reference sequence). The V and J ends lost 1 base and 0 bases respectively, with 20 bases between them. The CDR3 loop spans 18 amino acids. In DNA form, the CDR3 reads TGTGCCAGCAGCTTGTTGATTGGCGGGATTGAGAGCTCCTACGAGCAGTACTTC. Residues: CASSLLIGGIESSYEQYF. The full variable domain, completed using reference TRBV5-4 and TRBJ2-7, is ETGVTQSPTHLIKTRGQQVTLRCSSQSGHNTVSWYQQALGQGPQFIFQYYREEENGRGNFPPRFSGLQFPNYSSELNVNALELDDSALYLCASSLLIGGIESSYEQYFGPGTRLTVT.

The gene calls are TRBV5-6 and TRBJ2-7, with D possibly matching TRBD1 (6 bases). The germline CDR1 and CDR2 sequences are SGHDT and YYEEEE. The germline V and J ends were trimmed by 4 bases and 0 bases, with 11 bases remaining between them. The CDR3 totals 14 residues. The CDR3 loop reads CASSQPTGSYEQYV. In nucleotides, the CDR3 is TGTGCCAGCAGCCAGCCGACAGGCTCCTACGAGCAGTACGTC.

The V call is TRBV15, the J call TRBJ1-5; 9 bases are shared with TRBD1. The CDR3 sequence is 18 residues long. Germline V gives CDR1 LNHNV, CDR2 YYDKDF (reference sequence). The ends lost 0 bases at V and 7 bases at J; junction bases unmatched: 13. CDR3 loop: CATSRDSITGGAGQPQHF. CDR3 coding DNA: TGTGCCACCAGCAGAGATTCAATCACAGGGGGCGCGGGGCAGCCCCAGCATTTT.

Notes on this clone: One junction end does not reproduce the germline sequence, and a read error may be involved. The chain joins TRBV19 to TRBJ1-6; tentative D call: TRBD1 (5 bases). CDR1 and CDR2 (germline): LNHDA, SQIVND (reference sequence). The length of the CDR3 is 15 residues. This CDR3 reads CASKEVGAYNSPLHF. The CDR3 coding sequence is TGTGCCAGTAAAGAAGTAGGGGCCTACAATTCACCCCTCCACTTT.

This CDR3 reads CASSLNGIRDEQYF. The CDR3 coding sequence is TGTGCCAGCAGCTTAAATGGGATTAGGGACGAGCAGTACTTC. The chain uses TRBV7-6 and TRBJ2-7, with D uncertain. CDR1 and CDR2 from the germline V gene are SGHVS and FNYEAQ. V lost 2 bases, J lost 5 bases, and 13 bases lay in between. This CDR3 region has 14 residues. Filled out from reference TRBV7-6 and TRBJ2-7, the complete variable domain reads GAGVSQSPRYKVTKRGQDVALRCDPISGHVSLYWYRQALGQGPEFLTYFNYEAQQDKSGLPNDRFSAERPEGSISTLTIQRTEQRDSAMYRCASSLNGIRDEQYFGPGTRLTVT.

This chain joins TRBV27 and TRBJ1-6, with a tentative D call TRBD1 (6 bases). The CDR3 runs to 14 residues. Trimming left V 3 bases short and J 5 bases short, with 8 bases between. Germline V gene sequence: CDR1 MNHEY, CDR2 SMNVEV (reference sequence). CDR3: CASSFRGNNSPLHF. CDR3 DNA: TGTGCCAGCAGTTTCAGGGGTAATAATTCACCCCTCCACTTT.

The rearrangement uses TRBV5-4 and TRBJ1-2; 10 bases are a match to TRBD1. This CDR3 is 15 amino acids long. V lost 4 bases, J lost 8 bases, and 11 bases stayed unmatched. Germline V gives CDR1 SGHNT, CDR2 YYREEE (reference sequence). CDR3 in DNA: TGTGCCAGCAGCCTTGGGCCGACAGGGGGCGAAGGCTACACCTTC. This gives the protein CASSLGPTGGEGYTF.

J is TRBJ2-1 and V is TRBV24-1; 8 nucleotides align to TRBD2. The germline gives CDR1 KGHDR, CDR2 SFDVKD. V trimming: 6 bases; J trimming: 9 bases; junction bases outside the gene matches: 6. The CDR3 contains 13 residues. The CDR3, as DNA: TGTGCCACCAGTCAAGCGGGGGACGTTGAGCAGTTCTTC. Protein sequence: CATSQAGDVEQFF.

This sequence joins TRBV7-3 and TRBJ2-5, with a weak D call TRBD1 (5 bases). The germline V gene has CDR1 SGHTA and CDR2 FQGTGA. Trimming removed 5 bases from V and 5 bases from J, with 15 bases in between. CDR3 length: 14 residues. The CDR3 protein is CASSASRAGETQYF. As DNA, the CDR3 is TGTGCCAGCAGCGCTAGTCGGGCAGGGGAGACCCAGTACTTC.

The chain is built from TRBV20-1 and TRBJ1-5; no clear D. V shed 3 bases and J shed 2 bases, with 5 bases lying between them. This CDR3 spans 12 amino acids. CDR1 and CDR2 (germline): DFQATT, SNEGSKA (reference sequence). CDR3 residues: CSASDGNQPQHF. The CDR3 nucleotides are TGCAGTGCTAGTGACGGCAATCAGCCCCAGCATTTT.

The V call is TRBV4-1, the J call TRBJ1-3; tentatively, D is TRBD1 (5 bases). CDR1 is MGHRA, CDR2 YSYEKL, per germline. The CDR3 spans 16 residues. With 0 bases removed from V and 4 bases from J, the gap between germline ends came to 13 bases. This CDR3 reads CASSQDRAISGNTIYF. DNA of the CDR3: TGCGCCAGCAGCCAAGACAGGGCAATCAGCGGAAACACCATATATTTT.

The count of this clone is one. This chain uses TRBV28 with TRBJ2-2; D gene ambiguous. V gave up 5 bases and J gave up 0 bases, with 16 bases separating them. CDR1 MDHEN and CDR2 SYDVKM come from the germline V gene. This CDR3 comprises 17 residues. This CDR3 is CASSAPGTLANTGELFF. CDR3 in DNA: TGTGCCAGCAGTGCGCCGGGCACCCTCGCGAACACCGGGGAGCTGTTTTTT. Supplemented by reference TRBV28 and TRBJ2-2, the full variable domain reads DVKVTQSSRYLVKRTGEKVFLECVQDMDHENMFWYRQDPGLGLRLIYFSYDVKMKEKGDIPEGYSVSREKKERFSLILESASTNQTSMYLCASSAPGTLANTGELFFGEGSRLTVL.

This clone was recorded only once. The chain uses TRBV4-3 and TRBJ1-6, with unresolved D. V dropped 3 bases and J dropped 6 bases, with 15 bases sitting between them. Germline lookup yields CDR1 LGHNA and CDR2 YSLEER. The CDR3 has 16 amino acids. The CDR3 DNA follows: TGCGCCAGCAGCCATATAGCGACCGTTCCTAATTCACCCCTCCACTTT. This sequence encodes CASSHIATVPNSPLHF.

This clone was seen just once. The chain joins TRBV30 to TRBJ1-2; a weak D match, TRBD1 (5 bases). CDR3 length: 15 amino acids. Germline assignment: CDR1 GTSNPN and CDR2 SVGIG (reference sequence). V lost 1 base and J lost 4, with 16 bases in between. CDR3 protein: CAWSGRGLRFYGYTF. For the CDR3, the DNA is TGTGCCTGGAGTGGAAGGGGACTCCGGTTCTATGGCTACACCTTC.

This clone was recorded a few times. The chain uses TRBV7-9 and TRBJ1-5; 9 bases fit TRBD1. Losses at the gene ends were 3 bases for V and 3 bases for J; bases not matched to a gene: 6. CDR3 size: 16 residues. Germline CDR1 is SEHNR and CDR2 is FQNEAQ (reference sequence). The DNA of the CDR3 is TGTGCCAGCAGCTTGGGACAGGGCACCACCAATCAGCCCCAGCATTTT. Translated, it gives CASSLGQGTTNQPQHF. Based on the CDR3 plus reference TRBV7-9 and TRBJ1-5, the full variable domain is DTGVSQNPRHKITKRGQNVTFRCDPISEHNRLYWYRQTLGQGPEFLTYFQNEAQLEKSRLLSDRFSAERPKGSFSTLEIQRTEQGDSAMYLCASSLGQGTTNQPQHFGDGTRLSIL.

This rearrangement joins TRBV6-5 to TRBJ1-5; a possible D gene is TRBD1 (6 bases). The germline V gene encodes CDR1 MNHEY and CDR2 SVGAGI. This CDR3 has 14 amino acids. V lost 5 bases to trimming and J lost 5 bases, with 13 bases between them. Written as DNA, the CDR3 is TGTGCCAGCAGTCCAAGGGGGGGCGATCAGCCCCAGCATTTT. It yields the protein CASSPRGGDQPQHF.

This chain connects TRBV7-2 to TRBJ2-4; D is tentatively TRBD1 or TRBD2 (5 bases each). The CDR3 runs 14 residues. Germline values: CDR1 SGHTA, CDR2 FQGNSA. V lost 5 bases to trimming and J lost 1 base, with 9 bases between them. Written as DNA, the CDR3 is TGTGCCAGCAGCCCCGGGGCCGCCAAAAACATTCAGTACTTC. This sequence encodes CASSPGAAKNIQYF.

The V call is TRBV5-6, the J call TRBJ2-5; 7 nucleotides line up with TRBD1. Germline V gene sequence: CDR1 SGHDT, CDR2 YYEEEE. CDR3 size: 16 residues. With V trimmed by 3 bases and J by 0 bases, 8 bases remained unmatched. The CDR3 loop is CASSSAGTEYQETQYF. In DNA form, the CDR3 reads TGTGCCAGCAGCTCGGCCGGGACAGAGTACCAAGAGACCCAGTACTTC.

This chain joins TRBV7-2 and TRBJ1-5; D not certain. V was clipped by 4 bases and J by 4 bases, with 11 bases between them. There are 14 residues in the CDR3. CDR1 SGHTA and CDR2 FQGNSA come from the germline V gene. The DNA for the CDR3 is TGTGCCAGCAGCTCCGACGGATTAAATCAGCCCCAGCATTTT. This codes for CASSSDGLNQPQHF. Filled out from reference TRBV7-2 and TRBJ1-5, the complete variable domain reads GAGVSQSPSNKVTEKGKDVELRCDPISGHTALYWYRQSLGQGLEFLIYFQGNSAPDKSGLPSDRFSAERTGGSVSTLTIQRTQQEDSAVYLCASSSDGLNQPQHFGDGTRLSIL.

The gene calls are TRBV5-4 and TRBJ2-5, with 10 bases matching TRBD2. The germline gives CDR1 SGHNT, CDR2 YYREEE (reference sequence). Trimming took 4 bases from V and 5 from J; bases not matched to a gene: 8. The CDR3 loop spans 15 amino acids. CDR3 sequence reads: CASSQKNSGGETQYF. The CDR3 nucleotides read TGTGCCAGCAGCCAAAAGAATAGCGGGGGGGAGACCCAGTACTTC.

This clone was observed a single time. The chain is built from TRBV9 and TRBJ2-1; 14 bases map to TRBD2. CDR1 is SGDLS, CDR2 YYNGEE, per germline. This CDR3 has 16 amino acids. V shed 2 bases, J shed 3 bases, and the junction held 1 base outside the gene matches. DNA of the CDR3: TGTGCCAGCAGCGTCGGACTAGCGGGGGGCTACAATGAGCAGTTCTTC. Amino acids: CASSVGLAGGYNEQFF. The whole variable domain, filled in from reference TRBV9 and TRBJ2-1, reads DSGVTQTPKHLITATGQRVTLRCSPRSGDLSVYWYQQSLDQGLQFLIQYYNGEERAKGNILERFSAQQFPDLHSELNLSSLELGDSALYFCASSVGLAGGYNEQFFGPGTRLTVL.

The V and J genes are TRBV29-1 and TRBJ1-4, with D perhaps matching TRBD1 (6 bases). Germline values: CDR1 SQVTM, CDR2 ANQGSEA. The V end was cut by 5 bases, the J end by 5 bases, with 18 bases between. There are 15 residues in the CDR3. CDR3: CSVFEALQGNEKLFF. Written as DNA, the CDR3 is TGCAGCGTTTTTGAGGCGCTACAGGGAAATGAAAAACTGTTTTTT.

This sequence joins TRBV7-2 and TRBJ1-1, with TRBD1 matching over 8 bases. CDR3 length: 18 residues. Germline values: CDR1 SGHTA, CDR2 FQGNSA. V lost 4 bases and J lost 2; bases outside the gene matches: 15. The CDR3 loop reads CASSSKPETGVKNTEAFF. The CDR3 nucleotides are TGTGCCAGCAGCTCCAAACCAGAGACAGGGGTGAAAAACACTGAAGCTTTCTTT.

V gene TRBV4-3 combines with J gene TRBJ1-2; TRBD1 might be the D (5 bases). CDR3 length equals 13 residues. Trimming pared 1 base from V and 4 bases from J, leaving 7 bases between. Germline values: CDR1 LGHNA, CDR2 YSLEER. In nucleotides, the CDR3 is TGCGCCAGCAGCCAAGCAGGGAGCTATGGCTACACCTTC. It translates to CASSQAGSYGYTF.

The CDR3 protein is CASSRDSNQPQHF. CDR3 DNA: TGTGCCAGCAGCCGGGACAGCAATCAGCCCCAGCATTTT. The gene calls are TRBV5-5 and TRBJ1-5; D might be TRBD1 (5 bases). V was shortened by 4 bases and J by 1 base, with 6 bases between the two germline ends. Germline V gene data show CDR1 as SGHKS and CDR2 as YYEKEE (reference sequence). This CDR3 region has 13 residues.